This is a list of T cell receptor beta chains from one sample in a study of T cells after posttransplantation cyclophosphamide. Produced via immunoSEQ multiplex PCR; TCRdb's table is partial and in-frame only. The sample contains some 20,000 clones, 70% to 85% of which appear only once. The sample was PBMCs, taken after an allogeneic stem cell transplant with post-transplant cyclophosphamide. All receptors derive from a young adult male patient who received an allogeneic stem cell transplant from a related donor, was CMV-positive, and had acute GVHD only. Some T cells may have come from the graft donor. The CDR3 runs from the conserved cysteine through the conserved F or W. The D gene is left open where the match is weak.

CDR3 protein	J gene	V gene	D gene
CASSPRGPYEQYF	TRBJ2-7	TRBV18	.
CASSPTGGADNEQFF	TRBJ2-1	TRBV2	TRBD1
CASSPLPTGTTYNEQFF	TRBJ2-1	TRBV7-8	.
CASSSRDRKEAFF	TRBJ1-1	TRBV6-1	TRBD1
CASSIGGAWGYEQYF	TRBJ2-7	TRBV19	.
CASSQDIPGQRLTEAFF	TRBJ1-1	TRBV4-2	.
CASRFLAGGMTDTQYF	TRBJ2-3	TRBV7-8	TRBD2
CASSQDPQGVQETQYF	TRBJ2-5	TRBV4-1	TRBD1
CAWSPLGGSYEQYF	TRBJ2-7	TRBV30	.
CASSYRRVSYGYTF	TRBJ1-2	TRBV6-5	.
CASSLDGGTYEQYF	TRBJ2-7	TRBV5-1	.
CASSQGQTNYGYTF	TRBJ1-2	TRBV6-6	.
CASRLAGGPGEQFF	TRBJ2-1	TRBV2	TRBD2
CAQSGLAGGEQYF	TRBJ2-7	TRBV11-2	TRBD2
CASSEALRDRSKYF	TRBJ2-7	TRBV6-1	TRBD1
CASSLGDRTDTQYF	TRBJ2-3	TRBV5-1	.
CASSLAGGGANVLTF	TRBJ2-6	TRBV5-4	.
CASSVGRAKATF	TRBJ1-2	TRBV9	.
CASSLRTGGWNEAFF	TRBJ1-1	TRBV11-2	TRBD1
CSVEDSGTSGSQETQYF	TRBJ2-5	TRBV29-1	TRBD2
CASSQDWSADEAFF	TRBJ1-1	TRBV4-3	.
CASSFNRDSGNTIYF	TRBJ1-3	TRBV7-2	.
CASSLAVYQPQHF	TRBJ1-5	TRBV28	.
CASRLVQETQYF	TRBJ2-5	TRBV2	.
CASSTTPTNEKLFF	TRBJ1-4	TRBV18	.
CASSLAGGGTEAFF	TRBJ1-1	TRBV5-1	.
CASSPMQGHTGELFF	TRBJ2-2	TRBV6-5	.
CIGGSNYGYTF	TRBJ1-2	TRBV7-9	.
CAWERGQAMVEKLFF	TRBJ1-4	TRBV30	TRBD1
CAWSVVGAGELFF	TRBJ2-2	TRBV30	.
CASRDGTDYGYTF	TRBJ1-2	TRBV6-1	TRBD1
CASNHGDVNEKLFF	TRBJ1-4	TRBV19	.
CASSTDSGNTIYF	TRBJ1-3	TRBV6-1	.
CASSQDLGQAFSPLHF	TRBJ1-5	TRBV7-9	TRBD1
CASSQDVSTDTQYF	TRBJ2-3	TRBV4-3	.
CASSDSGVPGNTIYF	TRBJ1-3	TRBV4-2	.
CASSQDRGLGVEQYF	TRBJ2-7	TRBV4-2	TRBD2
CSAGTGGAQYF	TRBJ2-7	TRBV20-1	TRBD1
CASRAGVNTIYF	TRBJ1-3	TRBV2	.
CASSHTTDTQYF	TRBJ2-3	TRBV11-2	.
CASSYSGLSLNNEQFF	TRBJ2-1	TRBV6-5	.
CASSFTRAVYNEQFF	TRBJ2-1	TRBV27	.
CASSISSGGLRQPQHF	TRBJ1-5	TRBV19	.
CASSSQGLNTGELFF	TRBJ2-2	TRBV7-9	TRBD1
CASTQGVLGSEQYF	TRBJ2-7	TRBV4-1	.
CASSGTGALNTEAFF	TRBJ1-1	TRBV6-1	TRBD1
CSLQAGDTDTQYF	TRBJ2-3	TRBV29-1	TRBD2
CASSPMQGSTDTQYF	TRBJ2-3	TRBV18	.